The clone carrying this T cell receptor (beta chain) has more than one count but fewer than ten. As yet, its antigen is unknown. This specimen comes from a study of TIL therapy for anti-PD-1-resistant metastatic lung cancer. Study details: Median tumor PD-L1 proportion score was roughly 5.4%.

The libraries were made with immunoSEQ v3. The table came from immunoSEQ multiplex PCR; TCRdb's copy has only in-frame clones and leaves some out. Of 35,000 to 55,000 clones in the sample, approximately 79% were seen once. Deletions cut 0 bases from V and 5 bases from J, with 11 bases between. CDR3 length equals 14 residues. From germline, CDR1 is LNHNV and CDR2 YYDKDF (reference sequence). Time point of the sample: pre-treatment sample, taken before nivolumab and TIL therapy. General study points: The baseline peripheral repertoire was partially replaced by infused TIL clonotypes that later decayed.

This specimen consisted of blood, obtained at baseline. The receptor comes from a man between 65 and 85 years old with non-small cell lung cancer. The V call is TRBV15, the J call TRBJ2-7, with a possible D match to TRBD1 (6 bases). The CDR3 protein is CATSRDTGSNEQYF. In DNA, the CDR3 is TGTGCCACCAGCAGAGATACAGGGTCGAACGAGCAGTACTTC.